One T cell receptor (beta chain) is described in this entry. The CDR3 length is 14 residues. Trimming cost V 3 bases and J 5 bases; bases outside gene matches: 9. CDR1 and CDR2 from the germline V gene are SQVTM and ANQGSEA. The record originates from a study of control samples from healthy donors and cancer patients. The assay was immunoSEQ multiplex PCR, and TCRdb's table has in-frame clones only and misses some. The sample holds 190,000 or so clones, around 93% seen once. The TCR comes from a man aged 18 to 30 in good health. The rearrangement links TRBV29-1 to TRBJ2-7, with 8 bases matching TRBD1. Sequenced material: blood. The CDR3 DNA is TGCAGCGTTGATTTGGGCAGGGGGCTTGACGAGCAGTACTTC. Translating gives CSVDLGRGLDEQYF.